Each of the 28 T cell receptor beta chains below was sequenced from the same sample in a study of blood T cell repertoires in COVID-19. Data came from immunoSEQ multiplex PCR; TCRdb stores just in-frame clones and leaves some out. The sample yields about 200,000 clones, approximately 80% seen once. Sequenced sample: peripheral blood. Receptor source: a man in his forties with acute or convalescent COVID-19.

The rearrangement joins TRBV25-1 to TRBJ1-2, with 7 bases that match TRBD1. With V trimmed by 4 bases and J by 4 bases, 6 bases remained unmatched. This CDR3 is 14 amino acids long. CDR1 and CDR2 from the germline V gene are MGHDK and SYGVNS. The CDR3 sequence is CASSAPTGIYGYTF. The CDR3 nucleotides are TGTGCCAGCAGTGCCCCGACAGGGATCTATGGCTACACCTTC.

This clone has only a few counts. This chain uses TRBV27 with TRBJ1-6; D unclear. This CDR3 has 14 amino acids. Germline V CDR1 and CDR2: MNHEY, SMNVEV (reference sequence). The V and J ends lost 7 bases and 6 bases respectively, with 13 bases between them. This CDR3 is CASTKLLFNSPLHF. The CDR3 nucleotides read TGTGCCAGCACTAAACTGTTGTTTAATTCACCCCTCCACTTT.

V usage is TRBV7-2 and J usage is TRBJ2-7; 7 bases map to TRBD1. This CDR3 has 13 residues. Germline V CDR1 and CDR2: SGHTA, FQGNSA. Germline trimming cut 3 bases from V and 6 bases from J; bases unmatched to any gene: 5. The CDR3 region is CASSFGTALEQYF. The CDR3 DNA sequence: TGTGCCAGCAGCTTCGGGACAGCCCTCGAGCAGTACTTC.

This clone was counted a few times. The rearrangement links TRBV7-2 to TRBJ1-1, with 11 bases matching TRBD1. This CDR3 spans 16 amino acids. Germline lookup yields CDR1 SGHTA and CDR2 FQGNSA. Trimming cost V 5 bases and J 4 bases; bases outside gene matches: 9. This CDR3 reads CASSLGQGAGSTEAFF. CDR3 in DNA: TGTGCCAGCAGCCTCGGACAGGGGGCCGGGAGCACTGAAGCTTTCTTT.

Here the CDR3 reads CASTRQGTLNTEAFF. CDR3 in DNA: TGTGCCAGTACCAGACAGGGGACGTTGAACACTGAAGCTTTCTTT. The rearrangement joins TRBV19 to TRBJ1-1; 8 bases match TRBD1. The V and J ends lost 7 bases and 0 bases, in that order; junction bases with no gene match: 7. CDR3 size: 15 residues. Germline V gives CDR1 LNHDA, CDR2 SQIVND (reference sequence).

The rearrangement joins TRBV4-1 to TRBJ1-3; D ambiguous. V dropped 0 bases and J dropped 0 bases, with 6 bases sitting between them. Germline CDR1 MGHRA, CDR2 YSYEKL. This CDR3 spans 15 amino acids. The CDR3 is CASSQELYSGNTIYF. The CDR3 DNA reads TGCGCCAGCAGCCAAGAGCTCTACTCTGGAAACACCATATATTTT.

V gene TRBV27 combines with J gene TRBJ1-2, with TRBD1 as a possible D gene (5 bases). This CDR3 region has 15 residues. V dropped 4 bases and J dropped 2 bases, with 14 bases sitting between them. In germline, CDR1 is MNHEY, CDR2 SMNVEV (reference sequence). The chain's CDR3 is CASSSGTVPNYGYTF. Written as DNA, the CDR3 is TGTGCCAGCAGTTCCGGGACTGTCCCGAACTATGGCTACACCTTC.

CDR3: CASTILQTGLEAFF. The CDR3 DNA reads as TGTGCCAGCACCATACTCCAGACAGGGCTTGAAGCTTTCTTT. This chain links TRBV6-5 with TRBJ1-1, with 7 nucleotides matching TRBD1. The CDR3 has 14 residues. Germline-derived CDR1 and CDR2 are MNHEY and SVGAGI. V trimming: 7 bases; J trimming: 7 bases; junction bases outside the gene matches: 12.

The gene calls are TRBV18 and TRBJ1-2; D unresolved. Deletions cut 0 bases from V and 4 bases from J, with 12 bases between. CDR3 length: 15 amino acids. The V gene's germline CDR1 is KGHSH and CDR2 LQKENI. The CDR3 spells CASSPPSKLTYGYTF. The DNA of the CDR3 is TGTGCCAGCTCACCACCGTCAAAGCTTACCTATGGCTACACCTTC.

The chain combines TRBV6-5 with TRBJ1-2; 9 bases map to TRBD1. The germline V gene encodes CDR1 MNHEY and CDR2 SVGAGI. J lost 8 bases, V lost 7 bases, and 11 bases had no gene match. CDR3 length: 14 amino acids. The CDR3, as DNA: TGTGCCAGCACGACCGGGACAGGGCTTGGCGGCTACACCTTC. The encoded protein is CASTTGTGLGGYTF.

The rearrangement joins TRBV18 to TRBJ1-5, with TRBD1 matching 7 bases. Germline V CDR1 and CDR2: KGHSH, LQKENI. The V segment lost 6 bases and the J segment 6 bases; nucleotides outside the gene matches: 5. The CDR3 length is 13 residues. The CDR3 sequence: CASSTGSGQPQHF. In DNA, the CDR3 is TGTGCCAGCTCGACAGGGTCCGGTCAGCCCCAGCATTTT.

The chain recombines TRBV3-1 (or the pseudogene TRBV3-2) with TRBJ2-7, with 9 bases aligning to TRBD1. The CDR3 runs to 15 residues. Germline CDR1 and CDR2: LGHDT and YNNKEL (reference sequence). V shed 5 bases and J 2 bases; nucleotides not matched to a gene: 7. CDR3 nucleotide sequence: TGTGCCAGCAGCTCCGGGACAGGGTACCCCTACGAGCAGTACTTC. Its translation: CASSSGTGYPYEQYF.

The CDR3 nucleotides are TGTGCCAGCAGTTTGTCAGGGTATGGCTACACCTTC. Translated, it gives CASSLSGYGYTF. V and J are TRBV28 and TRBJ1-2, with D possibly being TRBD1 (5 bases). Trimming left V 3 bases short and J 5 bases short, with 7 bases between. This CDR3 is 12 amino acids long. Germline CDR1 is MDHEN and CDR2 is SYDVKM.

The CDR3 DNA is TGTGCCAGCAGCTTAAAAGCGGGCCCAATCAATGAGCAGTTCTTC. Translated: CASSLKAGPINEQFF. The V gene is TRBV7-2, the J gene TRBJ2-1; TRBD2 might be the D (6 bases). The germline V gene encodes CDR1 SGHTA and CDR2 FQGNSA. The CDR3 is 15 amino acids. V was shortened by 2 bases and J by 6 bases, with 14 bases between the two germline ends.

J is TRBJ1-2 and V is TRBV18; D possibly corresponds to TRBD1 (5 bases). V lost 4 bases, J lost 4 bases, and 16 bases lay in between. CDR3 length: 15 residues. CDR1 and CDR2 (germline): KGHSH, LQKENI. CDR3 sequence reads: CASSREWGQSYGYTF. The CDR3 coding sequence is TGTGCCAGCTCACGGGAATGGGGCCAGTCCTATGGCTACACCTTC.

DNA of the CDR3: TGTGCCAGCAGCCAAACTACAGGGGGCACCTATGGCTACACCTTC. Its protein is CASSQTTGGTYGYTF. V is TRBV3-1 (or the pseudogene TRBV3-2) and J is TRBJ1-2, with 9 bases identical to TRBD1. Looked up from germline, CDR1 is LGHDT and CDR2 is YNNKEL (reference sequence). After removal of 2 bases from V and 4 bases from J, the junction contained 5 bases not matched to a gene. CDR3 length: 15 amino acids.

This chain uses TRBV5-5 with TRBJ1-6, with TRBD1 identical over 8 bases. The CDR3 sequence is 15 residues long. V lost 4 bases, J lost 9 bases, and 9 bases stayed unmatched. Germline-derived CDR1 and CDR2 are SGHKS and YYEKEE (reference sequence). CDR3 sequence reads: CASSLTSGGGSPLHF. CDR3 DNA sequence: TGTGCCAGCAGCCTTACTTCAGGGGGCGGTTCACCCCTCCACTTT.

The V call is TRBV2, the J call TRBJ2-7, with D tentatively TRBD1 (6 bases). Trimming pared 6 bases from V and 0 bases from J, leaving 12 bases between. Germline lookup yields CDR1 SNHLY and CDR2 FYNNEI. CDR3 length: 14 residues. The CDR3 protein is CASRAGTFSYEQYF. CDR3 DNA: TGTGCCAGCAGAGCCGGGACATTCTCCTACGAGCAGTACTTC.

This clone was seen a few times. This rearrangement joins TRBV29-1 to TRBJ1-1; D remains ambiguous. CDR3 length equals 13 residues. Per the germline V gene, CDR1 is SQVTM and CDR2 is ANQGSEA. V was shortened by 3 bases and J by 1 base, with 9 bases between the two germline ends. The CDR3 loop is CSVEVARNTEAFF. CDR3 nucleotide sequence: TGCAGCGTTGAGGTAGCTCGGAACACTGAAGCTTTCTTT.

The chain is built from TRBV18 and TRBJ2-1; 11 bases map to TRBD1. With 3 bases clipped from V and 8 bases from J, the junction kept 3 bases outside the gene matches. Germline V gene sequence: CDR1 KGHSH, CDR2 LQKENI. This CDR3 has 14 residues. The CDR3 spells CASSPGTGGDEQFF. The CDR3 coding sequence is TGTGCCAGCTCACCCGGGACAGGGGGGGATGAGCAGTTCTTC.

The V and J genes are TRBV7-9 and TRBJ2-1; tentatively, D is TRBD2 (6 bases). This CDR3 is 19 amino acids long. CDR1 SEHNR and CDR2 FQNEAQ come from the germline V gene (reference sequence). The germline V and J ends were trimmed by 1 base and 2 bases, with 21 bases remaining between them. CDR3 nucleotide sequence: TGTGCCAGCAGCTTAGATAGTCTTCGGGGACTCCGCACCTACAATGAGCAGTTCTTC. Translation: CASSLDSLRGLRTYNEQFF.

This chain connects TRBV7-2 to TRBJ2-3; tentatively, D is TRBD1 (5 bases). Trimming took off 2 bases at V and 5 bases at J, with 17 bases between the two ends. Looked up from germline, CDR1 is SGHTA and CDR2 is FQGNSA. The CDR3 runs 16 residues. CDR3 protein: CASSLISGPGVDTQYF. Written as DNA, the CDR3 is TGTGCCAGCAGCTTAATTTCAGGGCCTGGGGTAGATACGCAGTATTTT.

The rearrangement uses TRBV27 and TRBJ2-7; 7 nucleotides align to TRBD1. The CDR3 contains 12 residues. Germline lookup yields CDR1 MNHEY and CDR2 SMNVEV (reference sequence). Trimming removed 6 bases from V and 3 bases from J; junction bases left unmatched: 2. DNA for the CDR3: TGTGCCAGCAGCGGGACAGACTACGAGCAGTACTTC. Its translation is CASSGTDYEQYF.

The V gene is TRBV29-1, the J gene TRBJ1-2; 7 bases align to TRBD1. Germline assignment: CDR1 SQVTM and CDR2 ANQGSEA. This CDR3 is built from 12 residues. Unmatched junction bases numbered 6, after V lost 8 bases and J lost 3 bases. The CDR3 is CSTSQGDYGYTF. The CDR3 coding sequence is TGCAGCACATCCCAGGGGGACTATGGCTACACCTTC. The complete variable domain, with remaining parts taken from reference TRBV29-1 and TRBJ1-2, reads SAVISQKPSRDICQRGTSLTIQCQVDSQVTMMFWYRQQPGQSLTLIATANQGSEATYESGFVIDKFPISRPNLTFSTLTVSNMSPEDSSIYLCSTSQGDYGYTFGSGTRLTVV.

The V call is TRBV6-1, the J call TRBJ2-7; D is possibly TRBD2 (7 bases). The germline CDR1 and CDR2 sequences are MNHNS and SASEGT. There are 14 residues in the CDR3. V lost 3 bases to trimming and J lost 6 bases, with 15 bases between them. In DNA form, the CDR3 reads TGTGCCAGCAGTGAGGGGCGGGGGCTGGGCGAGCAGTACTTC. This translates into CASSEGRGLGEQYF.

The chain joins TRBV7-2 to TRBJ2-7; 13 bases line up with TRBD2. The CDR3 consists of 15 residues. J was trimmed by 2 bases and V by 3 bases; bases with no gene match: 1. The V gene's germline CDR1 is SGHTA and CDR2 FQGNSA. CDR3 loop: CASSFGLAGAYEQYF. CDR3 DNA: TGTGCCAGCAGCTTCGGACTAGCGGGAGCCTACGAGCAGTACTTC.

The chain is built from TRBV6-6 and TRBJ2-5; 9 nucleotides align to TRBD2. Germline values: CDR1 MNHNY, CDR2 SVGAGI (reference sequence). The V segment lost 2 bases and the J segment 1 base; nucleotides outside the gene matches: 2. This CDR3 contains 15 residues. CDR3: CASSYTSGLQETQYF. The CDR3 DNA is TGTGCCAGCAGTTACACTAGCGGGCTCCAAGAGACCCAGTACTTC.

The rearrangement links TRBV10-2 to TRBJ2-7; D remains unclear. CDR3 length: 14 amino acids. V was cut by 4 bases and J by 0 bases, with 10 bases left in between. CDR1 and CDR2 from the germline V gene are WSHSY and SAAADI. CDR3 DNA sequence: TGCGCCAGCAGTGCGGGTCTACGCTCCTACGAGCAGTACTTC. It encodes CASSAGLRSYEQYF.